Listed below are T cell receptor beta chains from one sample, sequenced in a study of radiation and T cells in renal cell carcinoma. The protocol was immunoSEQ multiplex PCR, while the TCRdb copy is restricted to in-frame clones and leaves out a portion. The sample includes approximately 51,000 clones, approximately 80% of them seen just once. Sequencing was performed on blood, taken from a patient whose treatment included radiotherapy and nephrectomy. The receptors here all came from a woman aged 70-85 years with renal cell carcinoma. The conserved cysteine and the conserved F or W are not part of the CDR3 here. The order of the fields is CDR3 length, J gene, V gene, clone size, CDR3 protein. For some rows the clone size is stated as once, few or many, or as a class when expanded; others skip it.

>13|TRBJ2-7|TRBV5-4|NA
ASSWGTGAEAEQY
>13|TRBJ2-7|TRBV14|NA
ASSQDEALPYEQY
>15|TRBJ1-6|TRBV5-5|NA
ASSPARVSSYNSPLH
>11|TRBJ1-5|TRBV6-5|NA
ASSYSSNQPQH
>14|TRBJ2-2|TRBV10-3|NA
AISGAGMGDTGELF
>14|TRBJ2-5|TRBV7-2|NA
ASSSQTTSGGASQY
>14|TRBJ1-3|TRBV7-6|NA
ASSRNGDSSGNTIY
>13|TRBJ2-7|TRBV7-6|NA
ASTPSGLAGGEQY
>13|TRBJ1-5|TRBV6-5|NA
ASSYGTGGNQPQH
>13|TRBJ2-1|TRBV6-6|NA
ASRYWRSSYNEQF
>11|TRBJ1-2|TRBV6-5|NA
ASSYSRGSGYT
>12|TRBJ2-2|TRBV6-6|NA
ASSQAAFTGELF
>12|TRBJ1-3|TRBV7-6|NA
ASSLATGRNTIY
>12|TRBJ1-1|TRBV5-1|NA
ASSRGQGETEAF
>12|TRBJ1-6|TRBV19|few
ATRTPIDNSPLH
>13|NA|TRBV4-1|NA
ASSPGLAGVYEQY
>14|TRBJ1-1|TRBV10-3|NA
AISESGRAGNTEAF
>14|TRBJ2-3|TRBV7-7|NA
ASSPSGGLVTDTQY
>13|TRBJ2-1|TRBV9|NA
ASSVGLAGGNEQF
>12|TRBJ2-5|TRBV19|NA
ASSSGSAEETQY
>19|TRBJ2-3|TRBV10-1|NA
ASSESGETSGGAGFTDTQY
>11|TRBJ2-7|TRBV7-9|NA
ASRGYSTYEQY
>14|TRBJ2-1|TRBV27|NA
ASSTWSGNSKNEQF
>11|TRBJ2-3|TRBV6-1|few
ASGLAGTDTQY
>11|TRBJ1-2|TRBV5-1|NA
ASSQGQGEGYT
>8|TRBJ1-2|TRBV30|NA
AWGGYGYT
>15|TRBJ2-5|TRBV5-4|NA
ASSLGLAGGGQETQY
>12|TRBJ2-2|TRBV4-1|NA
ASSHRQNTGELF
>13|TRBJ2-1|TRBV12-2|NA
ASRLPGLAGCEQF
>10|TRBJ2-7|TRBV7-9|NA
ASSLSSYEQY
>13|TRBJ1-4|TRBV10-2|NA
ASSVPGTGNEKLF
>9|TRBJ1-2|TRBV6-1|few
ASSDNYGYT
>16|TRBJ2-3|TRBV2|NA
ASSEGRTTRGLTDTQY
>11|TRBJ2-1|TRBV7-8|NA
ASSHTSGSEQF
>10|TRBJ2-1|TRBV18|NA
ASSPTGDEQF
>13|TRBJ1-4|TRBV19|NA
ASSIQGVENEKLF
>14|TRBJ2-3|TRBV7-8|NA
ASSFEPGPTMGTQY
>11|TRBJ2-7|TRBV7-2|NA
ASSLAQGSEQY
>12|TRBJ1-2|TRBV5-6|NA
ASSLAGNNYGYT
>12|TRBJ2-5|TRBV7-8|NA
ASSESDLWETQY
>14|TRBJ2-6|TRBV5-5|NA
ASSGDRTSGANVLT
>12|TRBJ2-7|TRBV11-2|NA
ASSLDPATYEQY
>18|TRBJ2-1|TRBV30|NA
AWSTEWGYSTLSSYNEQF
>12|TRBJ1-3|TRBV7-8|NA
ASSAQGSGNTIY
>12|TRBJ1-5|TRBV5-1|few
ASSPWDLSGPQH
>13|TRBJ2-5|TRBV7-9|few
ASSPPRTSGGARY
>13|TRBJ1-1|TRBV6-1|few
ASSEAGNRGTEAF
>13|TRBJ2-1|TRBV5-1|few
ASSLGAGSENEQF
>13|TRBJ2-7|TRBV9|NA
ASSPGGRRPYEQY
>11|TRBJ2-1|TRBV6-1|NA
ASRAPGSNEQF
>14|TRBJ1-2|TRBV5-1|NA
ASSPGTGLNSYGYT
>12|TRBJ1-6|TRBV5-1|NA
ASSLQRDNSPLH
>12|TRBJ2-1|TRBV11-3|NA
ASSLAGAYNEQF
>13|TRBJ1-2|TRBV7-9|once
ASSLESSSPYGYT
>11|TRBJ2-1|TRBV4-2|NA
ASSQDRVDEQF